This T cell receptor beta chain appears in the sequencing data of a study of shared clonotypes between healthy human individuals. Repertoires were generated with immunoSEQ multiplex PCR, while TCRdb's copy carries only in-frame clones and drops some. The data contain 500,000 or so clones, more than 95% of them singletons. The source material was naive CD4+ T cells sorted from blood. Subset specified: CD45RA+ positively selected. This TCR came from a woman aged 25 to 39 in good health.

As DNA, the CDR3 is TGCGCCAGCAGCTTCCGGACAGATTCAGGCTACACCTTC. It codes for CASSFRTDSGYTF. This chain connects TRBV5-1 to TRBJ1-2, with a weak D call TRBD1 (6 bases). The CDR3 consists of 13 residues. CDR1 is SGHRS and CDR2 is YFSETQ in the germline V gene. Trimming stripped 2 bases from V and 8 bases from J, with 13 bases between.